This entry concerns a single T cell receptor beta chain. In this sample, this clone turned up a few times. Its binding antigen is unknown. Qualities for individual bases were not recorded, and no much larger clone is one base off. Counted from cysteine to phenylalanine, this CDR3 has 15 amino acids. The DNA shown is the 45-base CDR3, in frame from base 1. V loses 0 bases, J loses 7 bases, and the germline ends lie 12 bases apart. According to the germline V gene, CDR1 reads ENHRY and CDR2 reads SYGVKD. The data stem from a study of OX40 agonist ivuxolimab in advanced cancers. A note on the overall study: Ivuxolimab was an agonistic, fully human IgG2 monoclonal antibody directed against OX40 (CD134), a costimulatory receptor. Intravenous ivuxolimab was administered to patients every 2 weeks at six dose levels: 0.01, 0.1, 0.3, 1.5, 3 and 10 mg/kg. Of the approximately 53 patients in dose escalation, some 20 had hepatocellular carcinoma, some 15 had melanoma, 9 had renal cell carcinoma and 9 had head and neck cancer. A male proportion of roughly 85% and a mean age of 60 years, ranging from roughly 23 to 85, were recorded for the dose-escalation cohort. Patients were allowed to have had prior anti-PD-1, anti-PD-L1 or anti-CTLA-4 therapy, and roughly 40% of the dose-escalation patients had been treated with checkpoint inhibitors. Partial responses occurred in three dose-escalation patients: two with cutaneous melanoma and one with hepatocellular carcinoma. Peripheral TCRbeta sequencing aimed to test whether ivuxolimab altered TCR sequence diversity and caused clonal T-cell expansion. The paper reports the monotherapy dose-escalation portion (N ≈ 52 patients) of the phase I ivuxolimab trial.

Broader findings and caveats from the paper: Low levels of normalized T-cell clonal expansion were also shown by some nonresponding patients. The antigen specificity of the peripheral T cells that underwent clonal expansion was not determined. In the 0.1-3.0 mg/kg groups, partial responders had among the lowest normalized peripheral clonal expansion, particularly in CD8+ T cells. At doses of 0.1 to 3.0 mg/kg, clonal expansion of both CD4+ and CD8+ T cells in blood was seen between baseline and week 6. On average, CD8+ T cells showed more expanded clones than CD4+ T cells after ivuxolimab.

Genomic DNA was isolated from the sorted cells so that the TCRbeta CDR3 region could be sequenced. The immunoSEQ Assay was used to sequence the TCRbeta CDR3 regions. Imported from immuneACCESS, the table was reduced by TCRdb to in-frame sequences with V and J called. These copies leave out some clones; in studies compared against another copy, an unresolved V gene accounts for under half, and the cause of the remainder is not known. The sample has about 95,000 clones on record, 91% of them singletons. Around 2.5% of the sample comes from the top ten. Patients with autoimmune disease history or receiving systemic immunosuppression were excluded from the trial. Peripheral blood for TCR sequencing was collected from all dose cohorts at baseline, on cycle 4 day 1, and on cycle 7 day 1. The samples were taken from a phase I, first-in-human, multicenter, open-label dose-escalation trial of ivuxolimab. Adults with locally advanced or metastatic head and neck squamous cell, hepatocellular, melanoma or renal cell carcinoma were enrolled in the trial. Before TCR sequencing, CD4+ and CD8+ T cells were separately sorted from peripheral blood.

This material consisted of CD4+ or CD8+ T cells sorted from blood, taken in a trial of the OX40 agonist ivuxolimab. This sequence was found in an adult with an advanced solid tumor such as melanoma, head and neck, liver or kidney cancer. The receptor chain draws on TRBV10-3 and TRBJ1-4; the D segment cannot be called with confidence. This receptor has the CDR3 CAISESTGRGEKLFF. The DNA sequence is TGTGCCATCAGTGAGTCTACCGGAAGAGGTGAAAAACTGTTTTTT.